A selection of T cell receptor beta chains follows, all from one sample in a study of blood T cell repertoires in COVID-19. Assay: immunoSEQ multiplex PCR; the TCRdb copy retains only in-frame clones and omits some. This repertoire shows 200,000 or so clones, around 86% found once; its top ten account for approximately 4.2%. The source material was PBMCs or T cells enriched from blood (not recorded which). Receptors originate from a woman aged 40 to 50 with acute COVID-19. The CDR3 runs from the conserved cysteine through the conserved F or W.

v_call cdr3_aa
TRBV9 CASSKTGDSGNTIYF
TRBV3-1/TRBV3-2 CASSQDWSGEETQYF
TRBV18 CASSQDRNTEAFF
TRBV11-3 CASTLYPTSGRAEETQYF
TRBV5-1 CASRRTGDGNQPQHF
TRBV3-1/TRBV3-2 CASSQKGQGGGIQYF
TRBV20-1 CSASLGPDTEAFF
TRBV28 CASSSDRGHGYTF
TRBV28 CASSLGTSGIDEQFF
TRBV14 CASSQDGGETQYF
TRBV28 CASSFLAIEQYF
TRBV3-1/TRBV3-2 CASSHQSGRRADTQYF
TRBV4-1 CASSQRTGTANYGYTF
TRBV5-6 CASSLGWGGDTEAFF
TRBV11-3 CASSLGSSGNTIYF
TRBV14 CASSQPAGSLSYNEQFF
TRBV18 CASSPPGGQMNTEAFF
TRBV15 CATGGTLTGELFF
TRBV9 CASSPTLAGTEQFF
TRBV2 CASSVGQRTNYGYTF
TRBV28 CASTFIGGKQGAIEQYF
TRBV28 CASSLWMGTGGETQYF
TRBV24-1 CATRSSTGKVANEQFF
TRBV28 CASSLWGTGRRNSPLHF
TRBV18 CASSPVSTGANVLTF
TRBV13 CASSLRGKEYF
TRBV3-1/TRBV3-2 CASSQENSPNEQFF
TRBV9 CASSVGGIGPEQYF
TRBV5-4 CASSQSLLRDSYEQYF
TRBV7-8 CASSRQGDTQYF
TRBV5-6 CASSRRAGTSGANVLTF
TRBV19 CASSIKQGRTEAFF
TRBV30 CAFSKGLLGNEQFF
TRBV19 CASTRTGGETQYF
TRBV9 CASSVGSGTTNEKLFF
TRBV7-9 CASSPLSVAGVLQEQFF
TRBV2 CASSVETSNSNQPQHF
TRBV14 CASSHGSLALSGANVLTF
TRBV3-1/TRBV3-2 CASSPPTPSYEQYF
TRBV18 CASSPGINEQFF
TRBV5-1 CASRPSGRVPNEQFF
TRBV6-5 CASSYSGTGGQETQYF
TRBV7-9 CASSFSQGANSYEQYF
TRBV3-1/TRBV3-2 CASSQQRLAATYNEQFF
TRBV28 CASSLWESEAFF
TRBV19 CASRGPGITDTQYF
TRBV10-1 CASSEDRGGTYEQYF
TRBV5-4 CASSLTPGLAGRETQYF
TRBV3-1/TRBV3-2 CASSQEGVLAGVLDTQYF
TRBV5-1 CASSLDGTTSYEQYF
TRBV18 CAAQASRDEKLFF
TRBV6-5 CASSYSSGLAGDTQYF
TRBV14 CASSPSDSMNTEAFF
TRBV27 CASSLKREAPYEQYF
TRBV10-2 CAARGRDRAWETQYF
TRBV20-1 CSASPLASTDTQYF
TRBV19 CASSRDSLDYGYTF